The sequence of this T cell receptor beta chain was determined in a study of human T cells and chemical hapten exposure. On the study more broadly: The study traced per-sample TCR yield variation mainly to small differences in pooled library volumes. Study findings and constraints: The study found that DPC sensitization did not change TCRs above 1 in 1000 frequency.

The sample's time point: patch test 2, 6 weeks after DPC sensitization. The treatment: therapeutic diphenylcyclopropenone sensitization with weekly scalp DPC. This clonotype occurred a few times. Its antigen is unknown. The CDR3 runs to 15 residues. Looked up from germline, CDR1 is KGHDR and CDR2 is SFDVKD. Trimming removed 4 bases at V and 5 bases at J, with 16 bases between. The study used a library that attached unique molecular identifiers to individual cDNA molecules. Authors' methods: From around 25,000 to 690,000 TCRs were found per sample, with a median of about 96,000. Via MiXCR, TCRdb re-called the RACE reads, giving one row per CDR3 protein. These V and J calls originate from TCRdb's pipeline instead of the authors' own analysis. This sample yields 100,000 or so distinct CDR3 sequences, of which more than 9.5% are seen a single time; 2.2% belongs to the top ten.

The clonotype was recovered from a man aged 40-49 years with alopecia areata. Some clones in this sample may be carry-over from other donors' samples. The sample here was whole blood, taken in connection with sensitization to the hapten diphenylcyclopropenone (DPC). This chain uses TRBV24-1 with TRBJ2-5; maybe TRBD2 (5 bases). The CDR3 DNA is TGTGCCACCAGTGACACCCGGTCCGGGAAGGAGACCCAGTACTTC. As protein: CATSDTRSGKETQYF.